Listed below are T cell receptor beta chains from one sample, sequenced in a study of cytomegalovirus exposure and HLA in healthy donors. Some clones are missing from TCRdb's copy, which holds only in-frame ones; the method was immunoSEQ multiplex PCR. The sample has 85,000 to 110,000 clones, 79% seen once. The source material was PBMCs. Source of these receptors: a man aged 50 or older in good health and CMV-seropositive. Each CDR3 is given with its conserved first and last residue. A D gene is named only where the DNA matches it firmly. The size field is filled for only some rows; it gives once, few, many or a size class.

CDR3 DNA: TGTGCCAGCAGCCCCGGACAGGGTAACACCGGGGAGCTGTTTTTT
CDR3 protein: CASSPGQGNTGELFF
D gene: TRBD1
V gene: TRBV11-3
clone size: -
J gene: TRBJ2-2

CDR3 DNA: TGTGCCAGCAGCTTAGAGGGGAGGCCCGATCAGCCCCAGCATTTT
CDR3 protein: CASSLEGRPDQPQHF
D gene: -
V gene: TRBV7-6
clone size: once
J gene: TRBJ1-5

CDR3 DNA: TGTGCCATCAGTGAGTCACGCGGTAGGAGCTCTGGAAACACCATATATTTT
CDR3 protein: CAISESRGRSSGNTIYF
D gene: -
V gene: TRBV10-3
clone size: -
J gene: TRBJ1-3

CDR3 DNA: TGTGCCAGCAGATACCAGGGGCTTGCTGGGGCCAACGTCCTGACTTTC
CDR3 protein: CASRYQGLAGANVLTF
D gene: -
V gene: TRBV27
clone size: once
J gene: TRBJ2-6

CDR3 DNA: TGTGCCAGCGTTCCGCCTAGCGGGAGTTCCTACGAGCAGTACTTC
CDR3 protein: CASVPPSGSSYEQYF
D gene: TRBD2
V gene: TRBV6-6
clone size: -
J gene: TRBJ2-7

CDR3 DNA: TGCAGCTACAGGGATAGCAATCAGCCCCAGCATTTT
CDR3 protein: CSYRDSNQPQHF
D gene: -
V gene: TRBV29-1
clone size: few
J gene: TRBJ1-5

CDR3 DNA: TGTGCCAGTAGTCCTGAAGGGACTAGCGCCACAGATACGCAGTATTTT
CDR3 protein: CASSPEGTSATDTQYF
D gene: TRBD2
V gene: TRBV19
clone size: once
J gene: TRBJ2-3

CDR3 DNA: TGCGCCAGCAGCCACCGACTAGCGGGAGACCTAACGCAGTATTTT
CDR3 protein: CASSHRLAGDLTQYF
D gene: TRBD2
V gene: TRBV4-1
clone size: once
J gene: TRBJ2-3

CDR3 DNA: TGTGCCAGCAGTGAAAGGGGTTTAAGAGAGCAGTACTTC
CDR3 protein: CASSERGLREQYF
D gene: -
V gene: TRBV6-1
clone size: -
J gene: TRBJ2-7

CDR3 DNA: TGTGCCATCAGTGAATTGACAGGGTGGCAAGAGACCCAGTACTTC
CDR3 protein: CAISELTGWQETQYF
D gene: TRBD1
V gene: TRBV10-3
clone size: -
J gene: TRBJ2-5

CDR3 DNA: TGTGCCAGCAGCACCGGACTAGCGGGGCCTCTCCATGAGCAGTTCTTC
CDR3 protein: CASSTGLAGPLHEQFF
D gene: TRBD2
V gene: TRBV7-6
clone size: -
J gene: TRBJ2-1

CDR3 DNA: TGTGCCAGCAGCTTAGGAGTCGGACTAGCGGGAGGTTTATACGAGCAGTACTTC
CDR3 protein: CASSLGVGLAGGLYEQYF
D gene: TRBD2
V gene: TRBV7-6
clone size: -
J gene: TRBJ2-7

CDR3 DNA: TGTGCCACCAGGACCCGGACAGGGGGATCACCCCTCCACTTT
CDR3 protein: CATRTRTGGSPLHF
D gene: TRBD1
V gene: TRBV15
clone size: few
J gene: TRBJ1-6

CDR3 DNA: TGTGCCAGCAGCTCCCAACAGGGTTCGACCCAGTACTTC
CDR3 protein: CASSSQQGSTQYF
D gene: -
V gene: TRBV7-3
clone size: -
J gene: TRBJ2-5

CDR3 DNA: TGCAGCGTTGAAGGGACTAGCGGGGGGACAGGGACCCAGTACTTC
CDR3 protein: CSVEGTSGGTGTQYF
D gene: TRBD2
V gene: TRBV29-1
clone size: -
J gene: TRBJ2-5

CDR3 DNA: TGTGCCAGCAGCCCCCCGGGACTAGCCTCCAATGAGCAGTTCTTC
CDR3 protein: CASSPPGLASNEQFF
D gene: TRBD2
V gene: TRBV7-9
clone size: -
J gene: TRBJ2-1

CDR3 DNA: TGCGCCAGCAGTGAGTCGAGGCAATACGAGCAGTACTTC
CDR3 protein: CASSESRQYEQYF
D gene: -
V gene: TRBV10-2
clone size: -
J gene: TRBJ2-7

CDR3 DNA: TGTGCCAGCACCGGACTGAAGACAGGGCGAAAAAACATTCAGTACTTC
CDR3 protein: CASTGLKTGRKNIQYF
D gene: TRBD1
V gene: TRBV7-6
clone size: -
J gene: TRBJ2-4

CDR3 DNA: TGTGCCAGCAGCCTAACTCTCGGGACAGGTGTGGACTACGAGCAGTACTTC
CDR3 protein: CASSLTLGTGVDYEQYF
D gene: TRBD1
V gene: TRBV5-6
clone size: -
J gene: TRBJ2-7

CDR3 DNA: TGTGCCAGCTCACCAGAGCTCCTTGCAGGGCAGTTCTTC
CDR3 protein: CASSPELLAGQFF
D gene: -
V gene: TRBV18
clone size: -
J gene: TRBJ2-1

CDR3 DNA: TGTGCCAGCACTCGACGGGTGGGTGCCTACGAGCAGTACTTC
CDR3 protein: CASTRRVGAYEQYF
D gene: -
V gene: TRBV28
clone size: -
J gene: TRBJ2-7

CDR3 DNA: TGTGCCAGCAGCTTGACTAGGCTAGGGCAGTATTTT
CDR3 protein: CASSLTRLGQYF
D gene: -
V gene: TRBV11-2
clone size: -
J gene: TRBJ2-3

CDR3 DNA: TGTGCCAGCAGCTCAACAGGGAACACTGAAGCTTTCTTT
CDR3 protein: CASSSTGNTEAFF
D gene: -
V gene: TRBV7-2
clone size: -
J gene: TRBJ1-1

CDR3 DNA: TGTGCCAGCAGCATTGGGACAGGGTCAACTAATGAAAAACTGTTTTTT
CDR3 protein: CASSIGTGSTNEKLFF
D gene: TRBD1
V gene: TRBV7-2
clone size: -
J gene: TRBJ1-4

CDR3 DNA: TGTGCCAGCAGTCCGGTAGGGGCCGGCTACGAAGAGACCCAGTACTTC
CDR3 protein: CASSPVGAGYEETQYF
D gene: -
V gene: TRBV28
clone size: -
J gene: TRBJ2-5

CDR3 DNA: TGTGCCAGCAGCTTAGATGGAGCGGGCTCCTACAATGAGCAGTTCTTC
CDR3 protein: CASSLDGAGSYNEQFF
D gene: -
V gene: TRBV7-2
clone size: -
J gene: TRBJ2-1

CDR3 DNA: TGTGCCAGCAGCCACTTCGGGACTAGCGGGGGTAATGAGCAGTTCTTC
CDR3 protein: CASSHFGTSGGNEQFF
D gene: TRBD2
V gene: TRBV4-2
clone size: few
J gene: TRBJ2-1

CDR3 DNA: TGTGCCAGCAGCATACCAGGCACAGCCCACAATCAGCCCCAGCATTTT
CDR3 protein: CASSIPGTAHNQPQHF
D gene: -
V gene: TRBV11-3
clone size: -
J gene: TRBJ1-5

CDR3 DNA: TGCGCCAGCAGTGAGACAGGGGACAATCAGCCCCAGCATTTT
CDR3 protein: CASSETGDNQPQHF
D gene: TRBD1
V gene: TRBV10-2
clone size: -
J gene: TRBJ1-5

CDR3 DNA: TGTGCCTGGAGTGCAGCGGCCTACGAGCAGTACTTC
CDR3 protein: CAWSAAAYEQYF
D gene: -
V gene: TRBV30
clone size: -
J gene: TRBJ2-7

CDR3 DNA: TGTGCCAGCAGCTTTGGAGGGAGGGCCTACAATGAGCAGTTCTTC
CDR3 protein: CASSFGGRAYNEQFF
D gene: TRBD2
V gene: TRBV7-8
clone size: -
J gene: TRBJ2-1

CDR3 DNA: TGCGCCAGCTCACCAACTAGCGGGAGGGCCCCCGGCTACGAGCAGTACTTC
CDR3 protein: CASSPTSGRAPGYEQYF
D gene: TRBD2
V gene: TRBV18
clone size: -
J gene: TRBJ2-7

CDR3 DNA: TGCGCCAGCAGCTTGGCATCCTACAATGAGCAGTTCTTC
CDR3 protein: CASSLASYNEQFF
D gene: -
V gene: TRBV5-1
clone size: few
J gene: TRBJ2-1

CDR3 DNA: TGTGCCAGCAGTGGTAGTGTTGCGGGTTACGAGCAGTACTTC
CDR3 protein: CASSGSVAGYEQYF
D gene: -
V gene: TRBV27
clone size: -
J gene: TRBJ2-7

CDR3 DNA: TGTGCCAGCAGTTCGACAGGGGGTTACGAGCAGTACTTC
CDR3 protein: CASSSTGGYEQYF
D gene: TRBD1
V gene: TRBV6-5
clone size: -
J gene: TRBJ2-7

CDR3 DNA: TGCGCCAGCAGCTTGGAGACAGGGGGGAGAGATACGCAGTATTTT
CDR3 protein: CASSLETGGRDTQYF
D gene: TRBD1
V gene: TRBV5-1
clone size: -
J gene: TRBJ2-3

CDR3 DNA: TGTGCCAGCAGCTTAGGAGGGTTCTCCTACAATGAGCAGTTCTTC
CDR3 protein: CASSLGGFSYNEQFF
D gene: -
V gene: TRBV11-2
clone size: -
J gene: TRBJ2-1

CDR3 DNA: TGTGCCAGCAGCTGGGCGGGCAGGATGGGGGGCTACACCTTC
CDR3 protein: CASSWAGRMGGYTF
D gene: -
V gene: TRBV7-2
clone size: -
J gene: TRBJ1-2

CDR3 DNA: TGTTCCAGCAGCTTAGGAAGAGGGCCGCACACAGATACGCAGTATTTT
CDR3 protein: CSSSLGRGPHTDTQYF
D gene: -
V gene: TRBV7-9
clone size: -
J gene: TRBJ2-3

CDR3 DNA: TGTGCCAGCCATCTAGCGGGTAGGACCGGGGAGCTGTTTTTT
CDR3 protein: CASHLAGRTGELFF
D gene: TRBD2
V gene: TRBV27
clone size: -
J gene: TRBJ2-2

CDR3 DNA: TGTGCCAGCAGCCCCGGGACTACCACCGGGGAGCTGTTTTTT
CDR3 protein: CASSPGTTTGELFF
D gene: TRBD2
V gene: TRBV11-3
clone size: -
J gene: TRBJ2-2